Listed below are T cell receptor beta chains from one sample, sequenced in a study of CD8 T cells in ankylosing spondylitis. TCRdb recomputed calls from the 5' RACE reads with MiXCR, one row per CDR3 protein. The sample shows approximately 300,000 distinct CDR3 sequences, roughly 8% of them seen only once. Sequencing was performed on blood, either unsorted or a sorted T cell fraction (not recorded which). These receptors came from a male donor with ankylosing spondylitis. Each CDR3 is given with its conserved first and last residue. A D gene is named only where the DNA matches it firmly. The size of a clone is reported for some rows only, either as once, few or many, or as a class for expanded clones.

few	-	11	TRBV2	TRBJ2-5	CASLAGETQYF	TGTGCCAGCCTAGCCGGGGAGACCCAGTACTTC
-	-	14	TRBV19	TRBJ1-5	CASAPANSNQPQHF	TGTGCCAGTGCGCCGGCGAATAGCAATCAGCCCCAGCATTTT
few	TRBD2	17	TRBV20-1	TRBJ2-5	CSARTPGLAGVPETQYF	TGCAGTGCGCGGACACCGGGACTAGCGGGAGTCCCAGAGACCCAGTACTTC
many	TRBD2	16	TRBV6-5	TRBJ2-1	CASSYGTSGSYNEQFF	TGTGCCAGCAGTTACGGGACTAGCGGGTCCTACAATGAGCAGTTCTTC
few	TRBD2	15	TRBV9	TRBJ2-5	CASSAIAGSQETQYF	TGTGCCAGCAGCGCGATAGCGGGATCCCAGGAGACCCAGTACTTC
few	-	13	TRBV6-2/TRBV6-3	TRBJ2-2	CASNDGNTGELFF	TGTGCCAGCAACGACGGGAACACCGGGGAGCTGTTTTTT
-	TRBD2	16	TRBV5-6	TRBJ2-7	CASSQGLAGVHDEQYF	TGTGCCAGCAGCCAGGGACTAGCGGGAGTTCACGACGAGCAGTACTTC
many	-	16	TRBV10-3	TRBJ2-2	CAISESRSSRAGELFF	TGTGCCATCAGTGAGTCGCGGTCTAGCAGGGCCGGGGAGCTGTTTTTT
many	-	14	TRBV5-1	TRBJ2-2	CASSQALKAGELFF	TGCGCCAGCAGCCAAGCTCTGAAGGCCGGGGAGCTGTTTTTT
few	TRBD1	14	TRBV24-1	TRBJ2-1	CATSQGGERYEQFF	TGTGCCACCAGTCAAGGGGGCGAAAGGTATGAGCAGTTCTTC
many	-	13	TRBV3-1	TRBJ2-2	CASSQVPSGELFF	TGTGCCAGCAGCCAGGTCCCCTCCGGGGAGCTGTTTTTT
-	-	14	TRBV25-1	TRBJ2-5	CASSEATIEETQYF	TGTGCCAGCAGTGAAGCGACAATAGAAGAGACCCAGTACTTC
few	-	16	TRBV5-6	TRBJ2-1	CASSLALEMAYNEQFF	TGTGCCAGCAGCTTGGCGCTGGAGATGGCCTACAATGAGCAGTTCTTC
-	TRBD2	17	TRBV20-1	TRBJ2-3	CSASPLGLAGGADTQYF	TGCAGTGCTAGCCCACTCGGACTAGCGGGAGGGGCAGATACGCAGTATTTT
-	-	16	TRBV5-1	TRBJ2-5	CASSPLFGQVQETQYF	TGCGCCAGCAGCCCCCTATTTGGACAAGTCCAAGAGACCCAGTACTTC
many	-	13	TRBV5-5	TRBJ1-1	CASSSGYDTEAFF	TGTGCCAGCAGCTCCGGTTATGACACTGAAGCTTTCTTT
-	TRBD1	17	TRBV5-1	TRBJ1-6	CASSLADRDRGFSPLHF	TGCGCCAGCAGCTTGGCCGACCGGGACAGGGGATTTTCACCCCTCCACTTT
few	-	13	TRBV6-5	TRBJ2-7	CASSYSYSGEQYF	TGTGCCAGCAGTTACTCCTACAGCGGGGAGCAGTACTTC
few	-	11	TRBV6-2/TRBV6-3	TRBJ2-1	CASSYWDEQFF	TGTGCCAGCAGTTACTGGGATGAGCAGTTCTTC
-	TRBD2	17	TRBV18	TRBJ2-5	CASSPWSSGTRTETQYF	TGTGCCAGCTCACCATGGTCTAGCGGGACGAGGACAGAGACCCAGTACTTC
few	TRBD2	14	TRBV27	TRBJ2-2	CASSGLANTGELFF	TGTGCCAGCAGTGGACTAGCTAACACCGGGGAGCTGTTTTTT
-	TRBD1	15	TRBV5-5	TRBJ1-1	CASSLGQGLYTEAFF	TGTGCCAGCAGCCTCGGACAGGGCCTGTACACTGAAGCTTTCTTT
many	-	11	TRBV29-1	TRBJ2-1	CSVVGPNEQFF	TGCAGCGTGGTGGGCCCCAATGAGCAGTTCTTC
few	TRBD1	13	TRBV28	TRBJ2-3	CAYGQGGTDTQYF	TGTGCATATGGACAGGGTGGCACAGATACGCAGTATTTT
many	TRBD2	16	TRBV12-3/TRBV12-4	TRBJ2-1	CASSFETSGRGDEQFF	TGTGCCAGCAGTTTTGAGACTAGCGGGAGGGGAGATGAGCAGTTCTTC
many	TRBD2	15	TRBV2	TRBJ2-1	CASSPLAGAYNEQFF	TGTGCCAGCAGTCCCCTAGCGGGAGCCTACAATGAGCAGTTCTTC
few	TRBD2	15	TRBV10-3	TRBJ2-7	CAISDPASGNYEQYF	TGTGCCATCAGTGATCCCGCTAGCGGGAACTACGAGCAGTACTTC
many	TRBD1	12	TRBV29-1	TRBJ2-1	CTGGQGYNEQFF	TGCACTGGGGGACAGGGATACAATGAGCAGTTCTTC